Below are 7 T cell receptor beta chains sequenced from a single sample in a study of T-cell memory formation after mild COVID-19. TCRdb recomputed calls from the 5' RACE reads with MiXCR, one row per CDR3 protein. Of around 13,000 distinct CDR3 sequences listed, 9.5% to 15% are singletons. The sample was PBMCs or a T cell subset sorted from them (not recorded which). The receptor set was obtained from an adult woman who had mild COVID-19 (a few samples of this study predate the infection). Cell type and time point are not known.

There are many counts of this clonotype. V gene TRBV9 combines with J gene TRBJ2-5, with D possibly TRBD1 on 6 matching bases. The CDR3 sequence is 14 residues long. The germline V gene encodes CDR1 SGDLS and CDR2 YYNGEE. Trimming pared 0 bases from V and 4 bases from J, leaving 10 bases between. CDR3 nucleotides: TGTGCCAGCAGCGTAGGATCCAGGGGAGAGACCCAGTACTTC. Translated, it gives CASSVGSRGETQYF.

This clonotype occurred a few times. The CDR3 region has the DNA TGTGCCTGGAGTGTACGACTCCCGCTAGCCCACGAGCAGTACTTC. Translating gives CAWSVRLPLAHEQYF. The chain uses TRBV30 and TRBJ2-7; D is possibly TRBD2 (5 bases). CDR1 and CDR2 (germline): GTSNPN, SVGIG (reference sequence). This CDR3 region has 15 residues. Trimming pared 0 bases from V and 5 bases from J, leaving 17 bases between.

This clonotype was observed at least ten times. This chain links TRBV6-6 with TRBJ2-7; 11 nucleotides align to TRBD1. CDR3 length equals 17 residues. Germline V gene lookup returns CDR1 MNHNY and CDR2 SVGAGI (reference sequence). Trimming took 4 bases from V and 1 from J; bases not matched to a gene: 9. The CDR3 bases are TGTGCCAGCAGTTTCCCATCCGGGACAGGGGGTTCCTACGAGCAGTACTTC. Its translation: CASSFPSGTGGSYEQYF.

This clonotype has ten or more counts. The V and J genes are TRBV4-1 and TRBJ2-3; weak D call: TRBD1 (5 bases). CDR1 MGHRA and CDR2 YSYEKL come from the germline V gene. The CDR3 is made up of 15 amino acids. Deletions cut 4 bases from V and 2 bases from J, with 13 bases between. The CDR3 here is CASSLAQVITDTQYF. In DNA, the CDR3 is TGCGCCAGCAGCCTGGCACAGGTCATCACAGATACGCAGTATTTT.

This sequence joins TRBV6-5 and TRBJ2-7; D gene ambiguous. Germline CDR1 reads MNHEY; CDR2 reads SVGAGI. The CDR3 is 12 amino acids. V shed 8 bases and J shed 7 bases, with 15 bases lying between them. As DNA, the CDR3 is TGTGCCAGCTTGACACCATCCCTAGAGCAGTACTTC. This encodes CASLTPSLEQYF.

This clonotype was seen many times. The V and J genes are TRBV30 and TRBJ2-5, with 8 bases aligning to TRBD2. The junction had 5 bases not matched to a gene; V was cut back by 3 bases and J by 5 bases. The CDR3 length is 13 residues. CDR1 GTSNPN and CDR2 SVGIG come from the germline V gene (reference sequence). CDR3 loop: CAWRPGGVETQYF. The CDR3 DNA follows: TGTGCCTGGAGGCCGGGGGGGGTTGAGACCCAGTACTTC. Together with reference TRBV30 and TRBJ2-5, the CDR3 gives the full variable domain: SQTIHQWPATLVQPVGSPLSLECTVEGTSNPNLYWYRQAAGRGLQLLFYSVGIGQISSEVPQNLSASRPQDRQFILSSKKLLLSDSGFYLCAWRPGGVETQYFGPGTRLLVL.

This clonotype has a count of ten or more. The V call is TRBV5-5, the J call TRBJ1-2; possible D gene TRBD1, 5 bases. The V gene's germline CDR1 is SGHKS and CDR2 YYEKEE (reference sequence). The CDR3 loop spans 12 amino acids. V lost 2 bases and J 7 bases, leaving 9 bases between the germline ends. CDR3 in amino acids: CASSFRGAGYTF. The CDR3 bases are TGTGCCAGCAGCTTTCGTGGGGCTGGCTACACCTTC. The complete variable domain, with remaining parts taken from reference TRBV5-5 and TRBJ1-2, reads DAGVTQSPTHLIKTRGQQVTLRCSPISGHKSVSWYQQVLGQGPQFIFQYYEKEERGRGNFPDRFSARQFPNYSSELNVNALLLGDSALYLCASSFRGAGYTFGSGTRLTVV.